One sample yielded the 5 T cell receptor beta chains listed below, sequenced in a study of cytomegalovirus exposure and HLA in healthy donors. Both 60 Vbeta primers and 13 Jbeta primers went into the PCR. Sequencing was performed with immunoSEQ multiplex PCR; in TCRdb, only in-frame clones are kept and a portion is missing. Of some 70,000 clones listed, 70% to 85% are singletons. Sample: PBMCs. The receptors stem from a woman aged 45-65 years in good health and CMV-seronegative.

V usage is TRBV10-3 and J usage is TRBJ2-6, with 10 bases that match TRBD2. The CDR3 contains 17 residues. Germline CDR1 and CDR2: ENHRY and SYGVKD. The V and J ends lost 6 bases and 1 base, in that order; junction bases with no gene match: 6. CDR3 bases: TGTGCCATCAGGTCTAGCGGGGGAGGGTCTGGGGCCAACGTCCTGACTTTC. It translates to CAIRSSGGGSGANVLTF.

The V gene is TRBV2, the J gene TRBJ2-3; D gene unclear. V was shortened by 7 bases and J by 6 bases, with 17 bases between the two germline ends. This CDR3 is built from 14 residues. In germline, CDR1 is SNHLY, CDR2 FYNNEI. The CDR3 region has the DNA TGTGCCAGCACACTCTCGGTCCTCGCCGATACGCAGTATTTT. Translation: CASTLSVLADTQYF.

This clone was counted a few times. The chain carries TRBV5-6 and TRBJ1-6; D uncertain. V dropped 5 bases and J dropped 7 bases, with 10 bases sitting between them. The CDR3 consists of 13 residues. Germline V gives CDR1 SGHDT, CDR2 YYEEEE. The CDR3 DNA is TGTGCCAGCAGTGGGCCTCAAAATTCACCCCTCCACTTT. As protein: CASSGPQNSPLHF.

V is TRBV5-6 and J is TRBJ1-2; the D gene is possibly TRBD1 (6 bases). This CDR3 is built from 16 residues. Trimming pared 3 bases from V and 7 bases from J, leaving 22 bases between. Germline assignment: CDR1 SGHDT and CDR2 YYEEEE. The CDR3 region has the DNA TGTGCCAGCAGCTCCCTACTAATGGTGGCAGGGGTTGGCTACACCTTC. Residues: CASSSLLMVAGVGYTF.

This clone was observed once. The CDR3 DNA reads as TGTGCCTGGAGTACTTCAGGGGTCTATGGCTACACCTTC. It translates to CAWSTSGVYGYTF. The genes are TRBV30 and TRBJ1-2, with D possibly matching TRBD1 (6 bases). V was clipped by 2 bases and J by 4 bases, with 11 bases between them. This CDR3 is built from 13 residues. Per germline, CDR1 GTSNPN and CDR2 SVGIG (reference sequence).